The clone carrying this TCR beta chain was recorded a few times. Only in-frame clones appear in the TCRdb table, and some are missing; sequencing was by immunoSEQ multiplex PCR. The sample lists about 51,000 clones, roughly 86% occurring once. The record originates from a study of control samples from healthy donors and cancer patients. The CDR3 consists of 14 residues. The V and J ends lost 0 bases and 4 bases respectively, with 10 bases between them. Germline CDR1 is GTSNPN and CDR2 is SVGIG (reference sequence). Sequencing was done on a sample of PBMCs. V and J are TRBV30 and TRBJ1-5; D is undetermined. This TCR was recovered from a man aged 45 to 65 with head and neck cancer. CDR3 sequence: CAWSVASINQPQHF. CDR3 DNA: TGTGCCTGGAGTGTAGCGTCCATAAATCAGCCCCAGCATTTT. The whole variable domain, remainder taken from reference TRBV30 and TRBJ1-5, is SQTIHQWPATLVQPVGSPLSLECTVEGTSNPNLYWYRQAAGRGLQLLFYSVGIGQISSEVPQNLSASRPQDRQFILSSKKLLLSDSGFYLCAWSVASINQPQHFGDGTRLSIL.